This T cell receptor (beta chain) appears in the sequencing data of a study of cytomegalovirus exposure and HLA in healthy donors. Study conclusions and caveats: Later analysis identified several of the most significant clusters that appeared linked to common viral pathogens. Most of the CMV-associated TCR beta chains (in a later analysis) appeared to be HLA-restricted.

CDR1 and CDR2 (germline): SGHVS, FNYEAQ. This CDR3 is built from 16 residues. Trimming took 0 bases from V and 3 from J; bases not matched to a gene: 7. Turning to this clone: The antigen is undetermined.

This PCR relied on a set of 60 Vbeta primers and 13 Jbeta primers. Measured with immunoSEQ multiplex PCR; TCRdb has only the in-frame clones, and not every one. There are about 150,000 clones in the sample; about three quarters occur only once, and about 10% lies in the top ten. The origin of this receptor is a man younger than 45 in good health and CMV-seropositive. Input material: PBMCs. This chain joins TRBV7-6 and TRBJ2-5, with TRBD1 identical over 7 bases. CDR3 coding DNA: TGTGCCAGCAGCTTAGCGCCGACAGGGCCGAAAGAGACCCAGTACTTC. This translates into CASSLAPTGPKETQYF.